Following are 27 T cell receptor beta chains from one sample sequenced in a study of shared clonotypes between healthy human individuals. Produced via immunoSEQ multiplex PCR; TCRdb's table is partial and in-frame only. The sample lists about 590,000 clones; roughly 95% were seen once. CD45RO-negative, CCR7-positively selected cells formed the naive CD8 fraction, excluding terminally differentiated effector memory CD45RA+ cells. Sequenced sample: naive CD8+ T cells sorted from blood. The receptors were gathered from a woman in her twenties or thirties in good health.

V usage is TRBV6-6 and J usage is TRBJ2-1, with 7 bases aligning to TRBD1. The junction had 10 bases not matched to a gene; V was cut back by 0 bases and J by 8 bases. This CDR3 contains 16 residues. Germline-derived CDR1 and CDR2 are MNHNY and SVGAGI (reference sequence). CDR3 sequence (DNA): TGTGCCAGCAGTTACTCGCTCGAGACAGGGTCGCATGAGCAGTTCTTC. Encoded protein: CASSYSLETGSHEQFF.

The chain employs TRBV7-8 and TRBJ2-7; tentatively, D is TRBD1 (5 bases). V lost 4 bases and J lost 3, with 16 bases in between. The CDR3 totals 15 residues. Germline V CDR1 and CDR2: SGHVS, FQNEAQ. The chain's CDR3 is CASSSVVGQVYEQYF. DNA for the CDR3: TGTGCCAGCAGCTCGGTGGTGGGGCAAGTCTACGAGCAGTACTTC.

This rearrangement joins TRBV6-1 to TRBJ2-1; the D is unclear. Trimming took off 6 bases at V and 3 bases at J, with 15 bases between the two ends. Germline V gives CDR1 MNHNS, CDR2 SASEGT. CDR3 length: 15 residues. The CDR3 sequence is CASRISDEFYNEQFF. In DNA, the CDR3 is TGTGCCAGCAGAATCTCCGACGAGTTCTACAATGAGCAGTTCTTC.

This chain links TRBV28 with TRBJ1-3, with 8 bases fitting TRBD1. Trimming removed 3 bases from V and 1 base from J; junction bases left unmatched: 5. CDR1 and CDR2 (germline): MDHEN, SYDVKM. The CDR3 is made up of 16 amino acids. CDR3 bases: TGTGCCAGCAGTTTGCTTCAGGGGGCATCTGGAAACACCATATATTTT. Translating it yields CASSLLQGASGNTIYF.

The gene calls are TRBV5-6 and TRBJ2-3; possibly TRBD1 or TRBD2 for D (6 bases each). This CDR3 spans 16 amino acids. V lost 0 bases and J lost 1, with 12 bases in between. Germline V CDR1 and CDR2: SGHDT, YYEEEE. The CDR3 spells CASSLVGGSGTDTQYF. CDR3 bases: TGTGCCAGCAGCTTGGTCGGGGGCTCTGGCACAGATACGCAGTATTTT.

The rearrangement joins TRBV5-5 to TRBJ2-7, with a weak D call TRBD2 (5 bases). CDR3 length: 14 residues. The germline gives CDR1 SGHKS, CDR2 YYEKEE (reference sequence). Trimming removed 2 bases from V and 1 base from J, with 10 bases in between. The CDR3 is CASSFSSGSYEQYF. The CDR3, as DNA: TGTGCCAGCAGCTTTTCGTCGGGGTCCTACGAGCAGTACTTC.

V is TRBV25-1 and J is TRBJ2-5; D uncertain. Trimming left V 1 base short and J 4 bases short, with 10 bases between. Germline CDR1 MGHDK, CDR2 SYGVNS. This CDR3 is 14 amino acids long. The CDR3 sequence: CASSEFGNRETQYF. The DNA for the CDR3 is TGTGCCAGCAGTGAATTTGGTAACCGAGAGACCCAGTACTTC.

This clone was seen just once. The genes are TRBV7-2 and TRBJ2-7; D is perhaps TRBD1 or TRBD2 (5 bases each). Per the germline V gene, CDR1 is SGHTA and CDR2 is FQGNSA. The CDR3 runs to 13 residues. The V and J ends lost 2 bases and 6 bases respectively, with 11 bases between them. For the CDR3, the DNA is TGTGCCAGCAGCTTAAGATTGGGACGCGAGCAGTACTTC. This encodes CASSLRLGREQYF.

V usage is TRBV13 and J usage is TRBJ1-1; D call uncertain. The V and J ends lost 5 bases and 1 base respectively, with 14 bases between them. This CDR3 has 15 amino acids. Germline loops: CDR1 PRHDT, CDR2 FYEKMQ (reference sequence). In DNA form, the CDR3 reads TGTGCCAGCAGCGTCCAGGTTGAGTGGAACACTGAAGCTTTCTTT. Protein sequence: CASSVQVEWNTEAFF.

The genes are TRBV5-1 and TRBJ1-1, with D unresolved. Germline values: CDR1 SGHRS, CDR2 YFSETQ. The CDR3 covers 15 residues. V dropped 4 bases and J dropped 0 bases, with 13 bases sitting between them. DNA of the CDR3: TGCGCCAGCAGCCCGAGCAGGAACATGAACACTGAAGCTTTCTTT. Protein sequence: CASSPSRNMNTEAFF.

V is TRBV19 and J is TRBJ2-7, with D possibly being TRBD2 (5 bases). The germline CDR1 and CDR2 sequences are LNHDA and SQIVND (reference sequence). The V gene lost 6 bases and the J gene lost 2 bases, with 17 bases spanning the gap. The CDR3 totals 15 residues. The CDR3 protein is CASSQAGGETYEQYF. DNA for the CDR3: TGTGCCAGTAGCCAGGCGGGCGGTGAGACCTACGAGCAGTACTTC.

There are a few counts of this clone. V and J are TRBV2 and TRBJ1-1; D not certain. Per the germline V gene, CDR1 is SNHLY and CDR2 is FYNNEI. CDR3 length: 13 residues. Between the trimmed V and J ends, which lost 0 bases and 8 bases, there was a span of 10 bases. CDR3 region: CASSEAVRTEAFF. The DNA of the CDR3 is TGTGCCAGCAGTGAAGCCGTGCGCACGGAAGCTTTCTTT.

The chain recombines TRBV4-1 with TRBJ2-2; TRBD2 matches 13 bases. Trimming cost V 8 bases and J 4 bases; bases outside gene matches: 7. This CDR3 region has 16 residues. Germline V gives CDR1 MGHRA, CDR2 YSYEKL. The CDR3 sequence is CASRGLAGQGTGELFF. The CDR3 DNA sequence: TGCGCCAGCCGGGGACTAGCGGGACAAGGCACCGGGGAGCTGTTTTTT.

In regard to this clone: Other nucleotide sequences from this sample produce the same CDR3. The CDR3 sequence is CASSVGGTGSYEQYF. Here the CDR3 DNA reads TGTGCCAGCAGCGTAGGAGGGACAGGGTCCTACGAGCAGTACTTC. The V gene is TRBV9, the J gene TRBJ2-7; 9 positions match TRBD1. The CDR3 is 15 residues long. With V trimmed by 0 bases and J by 1 base, 2 bases remained unmatched. Germline lookup yields CDR1 SGDLS and CDR2 YYNGEE. Combining the CDR3 with reference TRBV9 and TRBJ2-7 gives the whole variable domain DSGVTQTPKHLITATGQRVTLRCSPRSGDLSVYWYQQSLDQGLQFLIQYYNGEERAKGNILERFSAQQFPDLHSELNLSSLELGDSALYFCASSVGGTGSYEQYFGPGTRLTVT.

This clone has only one observation. V usage is TRBV7-9 and J usage is TRBJ2-2, with D uncertain. Germline V gene sequence: CDR1 SEHNR, CDR2 FQNEAQ (reference sequence). There are 12 residues in the CDR3. Trimming removed 8 bases from V and 2 bases from J, with 6 bases in between. Here the CDR3 reads CASPRNTGELFF. CDR3 DNA: TGTGCCAGCCCCAGAAACACCGGGGAGCTGTTTTTT.

This clone showed up just once. V is TRBV7-8 and J is TRBJ2-7, with TRBD2 matching over 10 bases. The CDR3 length is 18 residues. The trim removed 5 bases at V and 2 bases at J, leaving 15 bases unmatched. Germline V gene lookup returns CDR1 SGHVS and CDR2 FQNEAQ. CDR3 sequence reads: CASSPEWTSGIETYEQYF. The DNA for the CDR3 is TGTGCCAGCAGCCCCGAGTGGACTAGCGGTATAGAAACCTACGAGCAGTACTTC.

The rearrangement joins TRBV7-2 to TRBJ2-2, with TRBD2 matching 8 bases. The V gene end was trimmed by 1 base and the J gene end by 7 bases; junction bases not matched to a gene: 8. The V gene's germline CDR1 is SGHTA and CDR2 FQGNSA. This CDR3 contains 16 residues. CDR3 protein: CASSLDGREYGGELFF. For the CDR3, the DNA is TGTGCCAGCAGCTTAGACGGGAGGGAATATGGCGGGGAGCTGTTTTTT.

The V gene is TRBV7-9, the J gene TRBJ2-5; 9 nucleotides line up with TRBD1. The J call could be wrong; TRBJ2-7 is a better fit for the DNA end. Germline loops: CDR1 SEHNR, CDR2 FQNEAQ (reference sequence). CDR3 length equals 16 residues. Written as DNA, the CDR3 is TGTGCCAGCAGCTTCCCGCCGGGACAGGGAGGGGACGAGCAGTACTTC. Its protein is CASSFPPGQGGDEQYF.

The rearrangement joins TRBV28 to TRBJ1-1, with D tentatively TRBD1 (6 bases). V dropped 3 bases and J dropped 4 bases, with 18 bases sitting between them. The CDR3 contains 16 residues. The germline gives CDR1 MDHEN, CDR2 SYDVKM. The CDR3 DNA follows: TGTGCCAGCAGTTTCCAGGGGCCCCTTCGCGCCACTGAAGCTTTCTTT. Residues: CASSFQGPLRATEAFF. The variable domain in full, completed from reference TRBV28 and TRBJ1-1, reads DVKVTQSSRYLVKRTGEKVFLECVQDMDHENMFWYRQDPGLGLRLIYFSYDVKMKEKGDIPEGYSVSREKKERFSLILESASTNQTSMYLCASSFQGPLRATEAFFGQGTRLTVV.

This clone was seen just once. This chain links TRBV13 with TRBJ2-7; 11 bases agree with TRBD1. V was clipped by 2 bases and J by 6 bases; unmatched bases: 6. The CDR3 sequence is 15 residues long. In germline, CDR1 is PRHDT, CDR2 FYEKMQ (reference sequence). CDR3 nucleotides: TGTGCCAGCAGCTTACCGGGACAGGGGGATCCCGAGCAGTACTTC. This translates into CASSLPGQGDPEQYF.

The chain employs TRBV19 and TRBJ1-5, with unresolved D. This CDR3 is built from 13 residues. The V end was cut by 0 bases, the J end by 4 bases, with 4 bases between. Germline lookup yields CDR1 LNHDA and CDR2 SQIVND (reference sequence). The CDR3 sequence is CASSIDLNQPQHF. The CDR3, as DNA: TGTGCCAGTAGTATAGATCTTAATCAGCCCCAGCATTTT.

This chain uses TRBV28 with TRBJ1-2; the D is unclear. CDR3 size: 12 residues. From germline, CDR1 is MDHEN and CDR2 SYDVKM. V lost 6 bases, J lost 1 base, and 6 bases lay in between. CDR3 amino acids: CASSEDNYGYTF. CDR3 in DNA: TGTGCCAGCAGCGAAGATAACTATGGCTACACCTTC.

Note on this clone: Other DNA sequences in this sample translate to the same CDR3. For the CDR3, the DNA is TGTGCCAGCAGTTTACTAGCGGGAGGCAATGAGCAGTTCTTC. It encodes CASSLLAGGNEQFF. The chain couples TRBV28 to TRBJ2-1; 11 nucleotides align to TRBD2. The junction had 0 bases not matched to a gene; V was cut back by 2 bases and J by 6 bases. This CDR3 spans 14 amino acids. In germline, CDR1 is MDHEN, CDR2 SYDVKM.

This clone was counted once. This chain links TRBV7-8 with TRBJ1-1; D is ambiguous. The CDR3 is 14 amino acids. In germline, CDR1 is SGHVS, CDR2 FQNEAQ. The V end was cut by 5 bases, the J end by 6 bases, with 16 bases between. The CDR3 here is CASSGSGPTAEAFF. The CDR3, as DNA: TGTGCCAGCAGCGGGTCCGGTCCCACGGCTGAAGCTTTCTTT.

This clone appeared a single time. The J gene is TRBJ2-1, the V gene TRBV6-1, with D possibly being TRBD1 (6 bases). CDR1 is MNHNS, CDR2 SASEGT, per germline. V was trimmed by 6 bases and J by 10 bases, leaving 10 bases between them. The length of the CDR3 is 11 residues. The CDR3 spells CASRAGTEQFF. CDR3 coding DNA: TGTGCCAGCAGGGCCGGGACAGAGCAGTTCTTC.

This chain uses TRBV29-1 with TRBJ1-2; 7 nucleotides line up with TRBD1. With 5 bases clipped from V and 8 bases from J, the junction kept 8 bases outside the gene matches. This CDR3 has 12 residues. CDR1 and CDR2 (germline): SQVTM, ANQGSEA. The CDR3 reads CSVLTGQGGYTF. DNA of the CDR3: TGCAGCGTTTTGACAGGGCAAGGGGGCTACACCTTC.

This clone showed up just once. The chain is built from TRBV30 and TRBJ2-5; D is unresolved. Trimming cost V 2 bases and J 3 bases, with 1 base left between them. The CDR3 sequence is 10 residues long. Germline V gene sequence: CDR1 GTSNPN, CDR2 SVGIG (reference sequence). CDR3 DNA sequence: TGTGCCTGGAGTAAAGAGACCCAGTACTTC. It specifies CAWSKETQYF.